This is a list of T cell receptor beta chains from one sample in a study of blood T cell repertoires in COVID-19. Libraries were prepared by immunoSEQ multiplex PCR; TCRdb keeps only in-frame clonotypes and omits some of them. The sample has around 70,000 clones, about 88% seen once. The source material was peripheral blood. The receptors stem from a man between 50 and 59 years old with acute or convalescent COVID-19. The CDR3 runs from the conserved cysteine through the conserved F or W. D genes are given only for firm matches. Size is omitted from some rows. Given values are once, few, many or a class for expanded clones.

v_call	clone_size	j_call	d_call	cdr3_nt	cdr3_aa
TRBV5-5	-	TRBJ1-1	-	TGTGCCAGCAGCCGGACAGTTGGGACTGAAGCTTTCTTT	CASSRTVGTEAFF
TRBV30	-	TRBJ2-5	-	TGTGCCTGGAGTTCTAGCCGAAAGACCCAGTACTTC	CAWSSSRKTQYF
TRBV9	-	TRBJ1-4	-	TGTGCCAGCAGCGCGAGACGGGGTATTGGAGAAAAACTGTTTTTT	CASSARRGIGEKLFF
TRBV18	-	TRBJ2-5	TRBD1	TGTGCCAGCTCACCACGGTCGGGACAGTATCAAGAGACCCAGTACTTC	CASSPRSGQYQETQYF
TRBV19	-	TRBJ1-2	-	TGTGCCAGTAGTGTCCAGGCGACCTATGGCTACACCTTC	CASSVQATYGYTF
TRBV3-1/TRBV3-2	-	TRBJ2-3	-	TGTGCCAGCAGCCAAGTTGGAGGGCCCGGAGATACGCAGTATTTT	CASSQVGGPGDTQYF
TRBV7-2	-	TRBJ1-2	-	TGTGCCAGCACCCCCGGGGGGTCCGGTGGTGGCTATGGCTACACCTTC	CASTPGGSGGGYGYTF
TRBV29-1	-	TRBJ1-1	-	TGCAGCGTTGACTCAGGGGTCCTCTTCACTGAAGCTTTCTTT	CSVDSGVLFTEAFF
TRBV19	-	TRBJ1-4	-	TGTGCCAGTAGTATAGGGGGGCCTCATGAAAAACTGTTTTTT	CASSIGGPHEKLFF
TRBV23-1	-	TRBJ2-3	TRBD2	TGCGCCAGCAGTATCCTAGCGGGGTACACAGATACGCAGTATTTT	CASSILAGYTDTQYF
TRBV5-1	-	TRBJ2-3	TRBD1	TGCGCCAGCTCGGGACAGACAGATACGCAGTATTTT	CASSGQTDTQYF
TRBV28	-	TRBJ2-5	-	TGTGCCACCTCGGGGGAGACCCAGTACTTC	CATSGETQYF
TRBV5-4	few	TRBJ2-5	-	TGTGCCAGCAGCTTGAAGAGGGAGCTGGGCCAAGAGACCCAGTACTTC	CASSLKRELGQETQYF
TRBV29-1	few	TRBJ2-6	-	TGCAGCGTTGAAGAATTAGGGGCTGGGGCCAACGTCCTGACTTTC	CSVEELGAGANVLTF
TRBV7-6	-	TRBJ2-1	TRBD1	TGTGCCAGCAGCTTATTAGGGACAGTATACAATGAGCAGTTCTTC	CASSLLGTVYNEQFF
TRBV6-2/TRBV6-3	once	TRBJ1-6	-	TGTGCCAGCAGTTACGGATCGGGTAATTCACCCCTCCACTTT	CASSYGSGNSPLHF
TRBV13	-	TRBJ2-1	TRBD2	TGTGCCAGCAGCTTAGGCTCCCTAACTAGCGGGAGTAGTAGTGAGCAGTTCTTC	CASSLGSLTSGSSSEQFF
TRBV5-1	-	TRBJ2-3	TRBD1	TGCGCCAGCAGCTTTGACAGGGCGGGCACAGATACGCAGTATTTT	CASSFDRAGTDTQYF
TRBV5-5	-	TRBJ1-2	TRBD1	TGTGCCAGCAGCCGACAGGGCCAAAGTGGCTACACCTTC	CASSRQGQSGYTF
TRBV14	-	TRBJ2-2	TRBD2	TGTGCCAGCAGCCAAGATCTGCGGGAGCGCGGCGGGGAGCTGTTTTTT	CASSQDLRERGGELFF
TRBV2	-	TRBJ1-4	TRBD1	TGTGCCAGCAGTGTTACCGGGACAGGGGGGGAAAAACTGTTTTTT	CASSVTGTGGEKLFF
TRBV24-1	-	TRBJ2-3	TRBD2	TGTGCCACCAGTGAGGGACTAGCGGGAGAAACAGATACGCAGTATTTT	CATSEGLAGETDTQYF
TRBV4-1	-	TRBJ2-7	-	TGCGCCAGCAGCCACCCGTGGGGCGGCGAGCAGTACTTC	CASSHPWGGEQYF
TRBV6-5	-	TRBJ1-3	-	TGTGCCAGCAGTTACGACAACTCTGGAAACACCATATATTTT	CASSYDNSGNTIYF
TRBV20-1	once	TRBJ2-7	-	TGCAGTGCTAGTCGACTGAACTACGAGCAGTACTTC	CSASRLNYEQYF
TRBV5-1	-	TRBJ2-1	TRBD1	TGCGCCAGCAGCTTGGTTGGGGGACAGGGGGCCGGAGAGCAGTTCTTC	CASSLVGGQGAGEQFF
TRBV9	-	TRBJ2-5	-	TGTGCCAGCAGCGCCCGTGGAGGGCTCCAAGAGACCCAGTACTTC	CASSARGGLQETQYF